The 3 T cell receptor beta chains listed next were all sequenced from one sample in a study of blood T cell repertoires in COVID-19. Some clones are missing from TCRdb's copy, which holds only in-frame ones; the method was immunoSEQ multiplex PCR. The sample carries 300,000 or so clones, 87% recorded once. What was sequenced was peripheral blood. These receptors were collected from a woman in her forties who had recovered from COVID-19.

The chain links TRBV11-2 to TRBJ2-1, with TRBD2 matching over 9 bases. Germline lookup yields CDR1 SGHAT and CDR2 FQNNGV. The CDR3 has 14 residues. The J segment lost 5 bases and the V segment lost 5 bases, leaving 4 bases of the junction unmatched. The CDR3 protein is CASSKGLANNEQFF. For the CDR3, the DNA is TGTGCCAGCAGCAAGGGACTAGCAAACAATGAGCAGTTCTTC.

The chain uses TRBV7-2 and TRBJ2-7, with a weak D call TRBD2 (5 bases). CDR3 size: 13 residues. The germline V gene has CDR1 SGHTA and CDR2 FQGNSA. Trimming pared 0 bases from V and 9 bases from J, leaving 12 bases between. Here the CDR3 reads CASSLAVVRVQYF. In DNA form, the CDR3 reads TGTGCCAGCAGCTTAGCGGTAGTGAGGGTGCAGTACTTC. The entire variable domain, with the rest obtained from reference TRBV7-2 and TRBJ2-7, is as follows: GAGVSQSPSNKVTEKGKDVELRCDPISGHTALYWYRQSLGQGLEFLIYFQGNSAPDKSGLPSDRFSAERTGGSVSTLTIQRTQQEDSAVYLCASSLAVVRVQYFGPGTRLTVT.

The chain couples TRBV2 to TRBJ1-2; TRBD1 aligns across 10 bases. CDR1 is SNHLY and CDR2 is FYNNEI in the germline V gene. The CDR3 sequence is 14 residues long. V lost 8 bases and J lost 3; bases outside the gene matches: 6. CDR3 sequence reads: CASGRQGADYGYTF. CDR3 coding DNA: TGTGCCAGCGGACGACAGGGGGCGGACTATGGCTACACCTTC.